This TCR beta chain was captured by sequencing in a study of cytomegalovirus exposure and HLA in healthy donors. Whole-study context: Of the donors genotyped, approximately 400 in all, about 76% fell in the Caucasian-associated ancestry cluster.

Both 60 Vbeta primers and 13 Jbeta primers went into the PCR. This table comes from immunoSEQ multiplex PCR, and its TCRdb copy is limited to in-frame clones, with some not included. This sample yields tens of thousands of clones, of which about 50% are seen a single time; about 11% belongs to the top ten. Remarks on this clone: The antigen remains undetermined.

General study findings and limits: According to an earlier analysis, most TCR beta V segments yielded productive rearrangements about 90% or about 30% of the time. Clonal expansion was found to be greater in HLA-associated TCR beta chains than in equally common others in a later analysis.

CDR1 SEHNR and CDR2 FQNEAQ come from the germline V gene (reference sequence). This CDR3 has 14 residues. The V end was cut by 5 bases, the J end by 4 bases, with 15 bases between. J is TRBJ2-7 and V is TRBV7-9; D is unresolved. This sequence originates from a human donor in good health. Sequencing used PBMCs. The CDR3 DNA follows: TGTGCCAGCAGCCCCCCCTTGGGCCGGTACGAGCAGTACTTC. This codes for CASSPPLGRYEQYF.